The 27 T cell receptor beta chains given below trace back to one sample, sequenced in a study of blood T cell repertoires in COVID-19. Profiled with immunoSEQ multiplex PCR; TCRdb holds only in-frame clones, not every one. The table lists 200,000 to 250,000 clones, about 85% of them singletons. Sequencing was carried out using PBMCs or T cells enriched from blood (not recorded which). The receptor source for this set is a man aged 25-40 years who had recovered from COVID-19.

The chain links TRBV10-3 to TRBJ1-6; D is undetermined. Germline CDR1 is ENHRY and CDR2 is SYGVKD. V lost 4 bases, J lost 6 bases, and 16 bases lay in between. The CDR3 has 16 amino acids. DNA for the CDR3: TGTGCCATCAGTGTAGCGTCGCCAGGCTTTAATTCACCCCTCCACTTT. Encoded protein: CAISVASPGFNSPLHF.

The CDR3 loop reads CATSDRTEAFF. CDR3 nucleotides: TGTGCCACCAGTGATCGGACTGAAGCTTTCTTT. J is TRBJ1-1 and V is TRBV24-1; D remains unclear. Germline CDR1 and CDR2: KGHDR and SFDVKD. This CDR3 has 11 amino acids. Trimming pared 3 bases from V and 5 bases from J, leaving 3 bases between.

The genes are TRBV19 and TRBJ1-6; D possibly corresponds to TRBD1 (5 bases). The CDR3 is 18 residues long. Germline V gives CDR1 LNHDA, CDR2 SQIVND (reference sequence). V was trimmed by 6 bases and J by 5 bases, leaving 23 bases between them. The CDR3 sequence is CASRLRTTYTSDNSPLHF. The CDR3 nucleotides read TGTGCCAGTAGGCTGCGGACAACTTATACGAGCGATAATTCACCCCTCCACTTT. The whole variable domain, remainder taken from reference TRBV19 and TRBJ1-6, is DGGITQSPKYLFRKEGQNVTLSCEQNLNHDAMYWYRQDPGQGLRLIYYSQIVNDFQKGDIAEGYSVSREKKESFPLTVTSAQKNPTAFYLCASRLRTTYTSDNSPLHFGNGTRLTVT.

This clone was observed once. The rearrangement links TRBV19 to TRBJ1-1; 9 bases line up with TRBD1. The CDR3 runs 15 residues. Germline values: CDR1 LNHDA, CDR2 SQIVND (reference sequence). The ends lost 5 bases at V and 6 bases at J; junction bases unmatched: 10. In nucleotides, the CDR3 is TGTGCCAGTAGTCTCCCTGACAGGGGGAGTTCTGAAGCTTTCTTT. Translation: CASSLPDRGSSEAFF.

The rearrangement uses TRBV5-1 and TRBJ2-2; the D gene is possibly TRBD1 (6 bases). Deletions cut 1 base from V and 8 bases from J, with 18 bases between. Germline loops: CDR1 SGHRS, CDR2 YFSETQ. This CDR3 is 16 amino acids long. CDR3 in DNA: TGCGCCAGCAGCTTGTTCGGGACAACTACACCGGGGGAGCTGTTTTTT. This translates into CASSLFGTTTPGELFF.

This clone was seen a handful of times. V is TRBV12-3 or TRBV12-4 and J is TRBJ1-2; D might be TRBD1 (6 bases). V lost 8 bases and J lost 5, with 12 bases in between. The CDR3 is made up of 12 amino acids. Here the CDR3 DNA reads TGTGCCAGCTGGCAGGGGTCTTATGGCTACACCTTC. Translating gives CASWQGSYGYTF.

V usage is TRBV30 and J usage is TRBJ2-7, with 7 positions matching TRBD1. The V gene end was trimmed by 6 bases and the J gene end by 6 bases; junction bases not matched to a gene: 5. Germline assignment: CDR1 GTSNPN and CDR2 SVGIG (reference sequence). CDR3 length: 11 residues. This chain's CDR3 is CACQTGTEQYF. The CDR3 DNA is TGTGCCTGCCAGACAGGGACCGAGCAGTACTTC. Complete variable domain (other parts from reference TRBV30 and TRBJ2-7): SQTIHQWPATLVQPVGSPLSLECTVEGTSNPNLYWYRQAAGRGLQLLFYSVGIGQISSEVPQNLSASRPQDRQFILSSKKLLLSDSGFYLCACQTGTEQYFGPGTRLTVT.

The chain combines TRBV7-2 with TRBJ1-2, with 7 positions matching TRBD1. The germline V gene encodes CDR1 SGHTA and CDR2 FQGNSA. The CDR3 sequence is 13 residues long. V lost 3 bases to trimming and J lost 7 bases; unmatched junction nucleotides: 5. CDR3: CASSFQDRVGYTF. CDR3 DNA: TGTGCCAGCAGCTTCCAAGACAGGGTTGGCTACACCTTC. Drawing the rest from reference TRBV7-2 and TRBJ1-2, the complete variable domain is GAGVSQSPSNKVTEKGKDVELRCDPISGHTALYWYRQSLGQGLEFLIYFQGNSAPDKSGLPSDRFSAERTGGSVSTLTIQRTQQEDSAVYLCASSFQDRVGYTFGSGTRLTVV.

This clone was detected a few times. The chain carries TRBV28 and TRBJ2-1; 11 bases are a match to TRBD2. V shed 5 bases and J 4 bases; nucleotides not matched to a gene: 7. There are 16 residues in the CDR3. The germline V gene encodes CDR1 MDHEN and CDR2 SYDVKM. CDR3 in amino acids: CASSVSGLAEYNEQFF. The CDR3 region has the DNA TGTGCCAGCAGTGTATCGGGACTAGCGGAATACAATGAGCAGTTCTTC. Full variable domain (missing parts from reference TRBV28 and TRBJ2-1): DVKVTQSSRYLVKRTGEKVFLECVQDMDHENMFWYRQDPGLGLRLIYFSYDVKMKEKGDIPEGYSVSREKKERFSLILESASTNQTSMYLCASSVSGLAEYNEQFFGPGTRLTVL.

This sequence joins TRBV27 and TRBJ2-7; 10 positions match TRBD2. The CDR3 has 13 amino acids. V dropped 4 bases and J dropped 6; count of bases not matched to a gene: 3. The germline gives CDR1 MNHEY, CDR2 SMNVEV (reference sequence). The CDR3 DNA reads TGTGCCAGCAGTTCTAGCGGGAGAGGCGAGCAGTACTTC. This sequence encodes CASSSSGRGEQYF.

The chain recombines TRBV19 with TRBJ1-1; maybe TRBD1 (5 bases). The CDR3 has 14 amino acids. Germline V gene data show CDR1 as LNHDA and CDR2 as SQIVND (reference sequence). The V and J ends lost 3 bases and 4 bases respectively, with 12 bases between them. The CDR3 DNA sequence: TGTGCCAGTAGTATTGTCGGGGGGGGCACTGAAGCTTTCTTT. It codes for CASSIVGGGTEAFF.

This sequence joins TRBV6-4 and TRBJ2-2; tentatively, D is TRBD1 (6 bases). The germline V gene has CDR1 MRHNA and CDR2 SNTAGT. Trimming cost V 5 bases and J 1 base, with 8 bases left between them. The CDR3 has 14 amino acids. CDR3 nucleotides: TGTGCCAGCAGTTCAGGGGAGAACACCGGGGAGCTGTTTTTT. Protein sequence: CASSSGENTGELFF.

The V call is TRBV20-1, the J call TRBJ2-3; 15 nucleotides line up with TRBD2. Germline V gives CDR1 DFQATT, CDR2 SNEGSKA (reference sequence). The CDR3 length is 17 residues. V was clipped by 5 bases and J by 10 bases; unmatched bases: 16. DNA of the CDR3: TGCAGTGCTGGTGGGACTAGCGGGGGGACTCTCCACCGCGCGCAGTATTTT. Protein product: CSAGGTSGGTLHRAQYF.

A single count supports this clone. The rearrangement joins TRBV30 to TRBJ2-1; 7 bases align to TRBD1. J gave up 4 bases and V 1 base, and 10 bases lay outside the gene matches. CDR1 and CDR2 from the germline V gene are GTSNPN and SVGIG (reference sequence). The CDR3 totals 16 residues. CDR3 region: CAWSAQHRGDYNEQFF. As DNA, the CDR3 is TGTGCCTGGAGTGCCCAACACAGGGGAGATTACAATGAGCAGTTCTTC. Variable domain in full (rest from reference TRBV30 and TRBJ2-1): SQTIHQWPATLVQPVGSPLSLECTVEGTSNPNLYWYRQAAGRGLQLLFYSVGIGQISSEVPQNLSASRPQDRQFILSSKKLLLSDSGFYLCAWSAQHRGDYNEQFFGPGTRLTVL.

This clone was observed a few times. The chain couples TRBV5-1 to TRBJ2-7, with TRBD2 as a possible D gene (6 bases). V dropped 5 bases and J dropped 5 bases, with 14 bases sitting between them. This CDR3 spans 13 amino acids. Germline V lookup: CDR1 SGHRS, CDR2 YFSETQ. In nucleotides, the CDR3 is TGCGCCAGCAGAACTTCGGGGGTTCACGAGCAGTACTTC. Translation: CASRTSGVHEQYF.

This chain uses TRBV10-3 with TRBJ1-1, with 10 bases identical to TRBD1. The CDR3 sequence is 14 residues long. V lost 6 bases to trimming and J lost 1 base; unmatched junction nucleotides: 2. From germline, CDR1 is ENHRY and CDR2 SYGVKD. This CDR3 reads CAIRGQGPNTEAFF. The CDR3 DNA is TGTGCCATCAGGGGACAGGGGCCGAACACTGAAGCTTTCTTT.

The J gene is TRBJ2-1, the V gene TRBV6-2 or TRBV6-3, with TRBD2 identical over 8 bases. The CDR3 loop spans 13 amino acids. The junction had 4 bases not matched to a gene; V was cut back by 4 bases and J by 8 bases. Germline V gene data show CDR1 as MNHEY and CDR2 as SVGEGT. The CDR3 region has the DNA TGTGCCAGCAGTTCCGGGACTAGAGATGAGCAGTTCTTC. Its translation: CASSSGTRDEQFF.

The chain carries TRBV19 and TRBJ1-6, with a possible D match to TRBD1 (6 bases). The CDR3 runs to 14 residues. The V end lost 7 bases, the J end lost 8 bases, and 15 bases lay between the germline ends. Germline values: CDR1 LNHDA, CDR2 SQIVND (reference sequence). The chain's CDR3 is CASTHTGMDSPLHF. The CDR3 DNA reads TGTGCCAGTACCCACACAGGGATGGATTCACCCCTCCACTTT.

The chain is built from TRBV28 and TRBJ1-2, with D possibly being TRBD1 (6 bases). This CDR3 region has 15 residues. V lost 8 bases and J 1 base, leaving 17 bases between the germline ends. In germline, CDR1 is MDHEN, CDR2 SYDVKM. The CDR3 loop is CASRDYQGSNYGYTF. CDR3 DNA: TGTGCCAGCCGCGACTACCAGGGGAGTAACTATGGCTACACCTTC.

In DNA form, the CDR3 reads TGTGCCAGCAGCTGGACTAGCGGGAGTGGGGAGACCCAGTACTTC. This translates into CASSWTSGSGETQYF. This rearrangement joins TRBV7-7 to TRBJ2-5; 13 positions match TRBD2. CDR1 SSHAT and CDR2 FNYEAQ come from the germline V gene (reference sequence). The CDR3 has 15 amino acids. The ends lost 4 bases at V and 5 bases at J; junction bases unmatched: 4.

This sequence joins TRBV9 and TRBJ1-1, with D tentatively TRBD1 (6 bases). Per germline, CDR1 SGDLS and CDR2 YYNGEE. The V gene lost 6 bases and the J gene lost 1 base, with 10 bases spanning the gap. The CDR3 contains 13 residues. CDR3 nucleotides: TGTGCCAGCAATACAGGGACGAACACTGAAGCTTTCTTT. Its protein product is CASNTGTNTEAFF.

The chain employs TRBV6-5 and TRBJ2-1; TRBD1 matches at 9 bases. This CDR3 spans 15 amino acids. V lost 6 bases, J lost 6 bases, and 9 bases stayed unmatched. Looked up from germline, CDR1 is MNHEY and CDR2 is SVGAGI. CDR3 protein: CASRPGQGGINEQFF. DNA for the CDR3: TGTGCCAGCAGGCCGGGACAGGGAGGCATCAATGAGCAGTTCTTC.

The V gene is TRBV5-1, the J gene TRBJ1-5; the D gene is possibly TRBD1 (5 bases). Germline-derived CDR1 and CDR2 are SGHRS and YFSETQ. The ends were cut back, 2 bases at V and 6 bases at J, with 15 bases in the middle. The CDR3 is 15 residues long. CDR3 residues: CASSFEGVGGQPQHF. The CDR3 DNA sequence: TGCGCCAGCAGCTTTGAAGGGGTGGGGGGTCAGCCCCAGCATTTT.

The table lists this clone with a few counts. This chain links TRBV30 with TRBJ1-6; 7 positions agree with TRBD1. Germline CDR1 and CDR2: GTSNPN and SVGIG (reference sequence). J lost 3 bases, V lost 5 bases, and 1 base had no gene match. The CDR3 has 13 amino acids. CDR3 sequence: CAWRQGYNSPLHF. The CDR3 DNA reads as TGTGCCTGGCGACAGGGCTATAATTCACCCCTCCACTTT.

V is TRBV2 and J is TRBJ2-7; 9 bases are shared with TRBD1. After removal of 4 bases from V and 0 bases from J, the junction contained 4 bases not matched to a gene. The CDR3 runs 15 residues. Per germline, CDR1 SNHLY and CDR2 FYNNEI. The CDR3 DNA is TGTGCCAGCAGTGTCCCGGGACAGGGCTCCTACGAGCAGTACTTC. This translates into CASSVPGQGSYEQYF.

The chain couples TRBV28 to TRBJ2-3; TRBD1 matches at 7 bases. The CDR3 extends over 18 amino acids. Germline V gives CDR1 MDHEN, CDR2 SYDVKM. V lost 7 bases and J lost 2; bases outside the gene matches: 18. The CDR3 sequence is CASIAGGYTGGHTDTQYF. The CDR3 region has the DNA TGTGCCAGCATTGCAGGGGGATACACAGGAGGTCACACAGATACGCAGTATTTT.

The chain couples TRBV6-6 to TRBJ2-3; TRBD2 is a possible D gene (5 bases). V was pared by 5 bases and J by 2 bases, with 14 bases between. Germline values: CDR1 MNHNY, CDR2 SVGAGI (reference sequence). This CDR3 has 15 amino acids. Here the CDR3 reads CASSEFGIPTDTQYF. CDR3 DNA: TGTGCCAGCAGTGAGTTCGGGATTCCCACAGATACGCAGTATTTT.